The rows below give T cell receptor beta chains drawn from one sample of a study of T cells in Graves' hyperthyroidism and ophthalmopathy. Via MiXCR, TCRdb re-called the multiplex PCR reads, giving one row per CDR3 protein. Of more than 55,000 distinct CDR3 sequences listed, around 50% are singletons. Sequencing used blood. The receptors were gathered from a woman aged 55-70 years with Graves' ophthalmopathy. The CDR3 runs from the conserved cysteine through the conserved F or W. Each record gives: V gene, clone size, D gene, J gene, CDR3 DNA, CDR3 protein. The D gene is left open where the match is weak. The size entry is marked missing in some rows and otherwise reads once, few, many or a size class.

V gene: TRBV20-1
clone size: few
D gene: TRBD2
J gene: TRBJ2-1
CDR3 DNA: TGCAGTGCCTCGACTAGCGCCTACAATGAGCAGTTCTTC
CDR3 protein: CSASTSAYNEQFF

V gene: TRBV5-1
clone size: many
D gene: .
J gene: TRBJ2-3
CDR3 DNA: TGCGCCAGCAGCTTTATTGGGGCCGTGCGGGCAGATACGCAGTATTTT
CDR3 protein: CASSFIGAVRADTQYF

V gene: TRBV20-1
clone size: many
D gene: .
J gene: TRBJ2-3
CDR3 DNA: TGCAGTGCTAATACAGGGACGGGGGCAGATACGCAGTATTTT
CDR3 protein: CSANTGTGADTQYF

V gene: TRBV6-2/TRBV6-3
clone size: many
D gene: TRBD1
J gene: TRBJ2-5
CDR3 DNA: TGTGCCAGCAGTGTTAACAGGGGTTTCCAGTACTTC
CDR3 protein: CASSVNRGFQYF

V gene: TRBV7-2
clone size: .
D gene: .
J gene: TRBJ2-7
CDR3 DNA: TGTGCCAGCAGCCTGACGGTTCGCGAGCAGTACTTC
CDR3 protein: CASSLTVREQYF

V gene: TRBV5-1
clone size: .
D gene: TRBD2
J gene: TRBJ2-3
CDR3 DNA: TGCGCCAGCAGCTTGGGGGGACTAGCGGGAGTGGAGGATACGCAGTATTTT
CDR3 protein: CASSLGGLAGVEDTQYF

V gene: TRBV5-8
clone size: many
D gene: .
J gene: TRBJ1-3
CDR3 DNA: TGTGCCAGCAGCTTGGACAGGGATGGAAACACCATATATTTT
CDR3 protein: CASSLDRDGNTIYF

V gene: TRBV7-3
clone size: many
D gene: TRBD2
J gene: TRBJ2-3
CDR3 DNA: TGTGCCAGCAGCTCTAGCGGGAGGGGCGCAGATACGCAGTATTTT
CDR3 protein: CASSSSGRGADTQYF

V gene: TRBV5-1
clone size: many
D gene: TRBD2
J gene: TRBJ2-5
CDR3 DNA: TGCGCCAGCAGCTCCCCCGGGGGGGAGGGGGAGACCCAGTACTTC
CDR3 protein: CASSSPGGEGETQYF

V gene: TRBV2
clone size: .
D gene: TRBD1
J gene: TRBJ2-7
CDR3 DNA: TGTGCCAGCACACAGGGGGCGTGGGAGCAGTACTTC
CDR3 protein: CASTQGAWEQYF

V gene: TRBV27
clone size: many
D gene: TRBD1
J gene: TRBJ1-5
CDR3 DNA: TGTGCCAGCAGTCGACAGGGTTACAATCAGCCCCAGCATTTT
CDR3 protein: CASSRQGYNQPQHF

V gene: TRBV12-3/TRBV12-4
clone size: .
D gene: .
J gene: TRBJ1-4
CDR3 DNA: TGTGCCAGCAGTAACCCAGTTGCAACTAATGAAAGACTGTTTTTT
CDR3 protein: CASSNPVATNERLFF

V gene: TRBV15
clone size: .
D gene: .
J gene: TRBJ2-1
CDR3 DNA: TGTGCCACCAGCAGAGATGCGAAGCTGGATGAGCGGTTCTTC
CDR3 protein: CATSRDAKLDERFF

V gene: TRBV4-2
clone size: many
D gene: .
J gene: TRBJ2-5
CDR3 DNA: TGTGCCAGCAGCCAAGCAATACTTCAGGGGCCCCAAGAGACCCAGTACTTC
CDR3 protein: CASSQAILQGPQETQYF

V gene: TRBV19
clone size: many
D gene: .
J gene: TRBJ1-4
CDR3 DNA: TGTGCCAGTAGTCCCCCGGCCCGAGGCAATGAAAAACTGTTTTTT
CDR3 protein: CASSPPARGNEKLFF